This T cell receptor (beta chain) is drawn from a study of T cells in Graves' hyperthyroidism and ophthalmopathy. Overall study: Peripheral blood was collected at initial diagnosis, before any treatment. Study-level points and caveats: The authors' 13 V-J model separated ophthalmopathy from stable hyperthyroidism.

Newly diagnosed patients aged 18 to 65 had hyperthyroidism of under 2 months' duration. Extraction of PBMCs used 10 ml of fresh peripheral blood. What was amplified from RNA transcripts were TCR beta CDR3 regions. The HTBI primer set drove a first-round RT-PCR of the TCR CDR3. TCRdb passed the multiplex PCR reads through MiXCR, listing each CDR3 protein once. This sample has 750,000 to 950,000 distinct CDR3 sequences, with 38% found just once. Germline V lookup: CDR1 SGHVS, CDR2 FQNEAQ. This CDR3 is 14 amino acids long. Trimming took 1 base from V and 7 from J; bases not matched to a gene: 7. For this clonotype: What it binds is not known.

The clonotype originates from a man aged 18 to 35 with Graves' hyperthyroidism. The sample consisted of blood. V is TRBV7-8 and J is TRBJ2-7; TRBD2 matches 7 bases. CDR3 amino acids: CASSLEAGAGEQYF. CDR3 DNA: TGTGCCAGCAGCTTAGAGGCGGGAGCGGGGGAGCAGTACTTC.